This T cell receptor (beta chain) was captured in a study of tumor-infiltrating lymphocytes in primary liver carcinoma. Across the whole study: Each sample had roughly 3.65 to 8 million productive TCRbeta reads regardless of tissue type.

The source material, roughly 18-32 mg of unsorted bulk tissue, was used to co-extract RNA and DNA. No patient had received treatment, and all had chronic HBV infection. Reverse transcription of about 500 ng total RNA with a constant-region primer produced TCR beta cDNA. Slightly modified ARM-PCR with three nested multiplex PCR rounds yielded TCR beta libraries. PCR rounds one and two used TRBV1-TRBV30 forward primers with a C-beta reverse primer for about 9 cycles each. One entry per CDR3 protein, called by TCRdb with MiXCR from the multiplex PCR reads. The table includes some 130,000 distinct CDR3 sequences, under 70% detected once. Study conclusions and caveats: Significantly larger top-250-clone fractions were found in tumors than in blood (p = 0.039).

In regard to this clonotype: Its antigen is as yet unknown. The junction differs from germline at one of its ends, possibly a read error.

The CDR3 totals 15 residues. Germline CDR1 reads LGHNA; CDR2 reads YNFKEQ. The receptor was isolated from a woman aged 55-69 years with primary liver carcinoma and hepatitis B virus infection. Input material: tumor-adjacent normal liver tissue. The V call is TRBV4-2, the J call TRBJ2-1; D uncertain. The DNA of the CDR3 is TGTGCCAGCAGCGAAGACCTGAGATCCTACAATGAGCAGTTCTTC. Translated, it gives CASSEDLRSYNEQFF.